This T cell receptor beta chain was recorded in a study of T cell responses to AZD1222 COVID-19 vaccine. Whole-study results and caveats: Vaccine-associated CD4 TCRs spanned spike, dominant at 160-218 and 743-854. Spike-specific TCR breadth and depth were elevated following two AZD1222 doses. Repertoire sampling happened only post peak T cell response. Reports indicate that nearly half of spike-specific TCRs are directed at unmutated variant regions.

Germline-derived CDR1 and CDR2 are LGHDT and YNNKEL (reference sequence). The CDR3 loop spans 11 amino acids. V was trimmed by 5 bases and J by 6 bases, leaving 4 bases between them. Profiling relied on immunoSEQ multiplex PCR, and the TCRdb table lists in-frame clones only, not all of them. The sample records 80,000 to 100,000 clones, roughly 88% being singletons. Worth noting for this clone: The antigen remains unidentified.

This TCR was recovered from an adult in good health. V is TRBV3-1 (or the pseudogene TRBV3-2) and J is TRBJ2-2; no firm D call. Here the sequenced sample was peripheral blood, taken on day 0 of MenACWY control vaccination. The CDR3 DNA follows: TGTGCCAGCAGCAAGCCCGGGGAGCTGTTTTTT. This gives the protein CASSKPGELFF.